Listed below are T cell receptor beta chains from one sample, sequenced in a study of cytomegalovirus exposure and HLA in healthy donors. Using immunoSEQ multiplex PCR, the repertoire was profiled, and TCRdb retains in-frame clones only, with some absent. The table has some 68,000 clones, 95% to 97% seen once. Sequenced input: PBMCs. Every receptor here comes from a young man in good health and CMV-seronegative. Each CDR3 is given without its conserved first and last residue.

>TRBV5-6|TRBJ1-1
ASSLINTEAF
>TRBV2|TRBJ1-1
ASSYRDSLYTEAF
>TRBV5-4|TRBJ1-1
ASSSYRGSVTEAF
>TRBV14|TRBJ2-7
ASSKVGLAGNEQY
>TRBV18|TRBJ1-2
ASSPNRGVIDGYT
>TRBV11-2|TRBJ1-2
ASSLEGAGYGYT
>TRBV10-3|TRBJ1-1
AISESTMRQGRRTEAF
>TRBV5-5|TRBJ2-1
ASSSTIQGREQF
>TRBV30|TRBJ1-5
AWSVQGNQPQH
>TRBV5-1|TRBJ1-5
ASSLDGQGNQPQH
>TRBV5-4|TRBJ2-3
ASSRGTSGTDTQY
>TRBV7-6|TRBJ2-1
ASSLALSGSHNEQF
>TRBV6-5|TRBJ2-7
ASRAGVSPGEQY
>TRBV5-6|TRBJ1-1
ASSFPQGRDTEAF
>TRBV6-6|TRBJ2-1
ATTYSGDEQF
>TRBV25-1|TRBJ2-7
ASSEQREASYEQY
>TRBV27|TRBJ1-1
ASRSGQGDTEAF
>TRBV4-1|TRBJ2-1
ASSLGQGAESSYNEQF
>TRBV4-1|TRBJ2-7
ASSPGLAGGSHEQY
>TRBV29-1|TRBJ1-1
SVEGTGGDTEAF
>TRBV9|TRBJ1-1
ASSATGNTEAF
>TRBV18|TRBJ2-5
ASSPPSVHQETQY
>TRBV6-1|TRBJ1-2
ASSDTPHGYT
>TRBV4-1|TRBJ2-2
ASSQDPPASYNTGELF
>TRBV7-2|TRBJ1-1
ASSLTGNTEAF
>TRBV15|TRBJ2-1
ATSRDRLAGGHEQF
>TRBV5-6|TRBJ1-1
ASSLQNTEAF
>TRBV5-1|TRBJ1-3
ASSLAQGAAGNTIY
>TRBV19|TRBJ1-4
ASSIATATNEKLF
>TRBV5-1|TRBJ2-7
ASSLQGLYEQY
>TRBV7-9|TRBJ2-1
ASSRGDSRHNEQF
>TRBV18|TRBJ2-2
ASSRYSGQSTGELF
>TRBV19|TRBJ2-1
ASSSGSALGNEQF
>TRBV7-9|TRBJ1-2
ASNSGGAYGYT
>TRBV6-5|TRBJ1-3
ASSARPEGGNTIY
>TRBV11-1|TRBJ2-7
ASSPKTSGRASEQY
>TRBV7-2|TRBJ1-5
ASSLTDRLLRPQH
>TRBV27|TRBJ1-1
ASSVTGTEAF
>TRBV5-1|TRBJ2-1
ASSSGGSYNEQF
>TRBV28|TRBJ1-1
ASSFRGNAF
>TRBV16|TRBJ1-2
ASSPKTGNYGYT
>TRBV19|TRBJ1-1
ASSERVNTEAF
>TRBV19|TRBJ1-4
ASEDTGTRNEKLF
>TRBV27|TRBJ1-3
ASSIPYRGHTIY
>TRBV19|TRBJ1-2
ASIKTGLDYGYT